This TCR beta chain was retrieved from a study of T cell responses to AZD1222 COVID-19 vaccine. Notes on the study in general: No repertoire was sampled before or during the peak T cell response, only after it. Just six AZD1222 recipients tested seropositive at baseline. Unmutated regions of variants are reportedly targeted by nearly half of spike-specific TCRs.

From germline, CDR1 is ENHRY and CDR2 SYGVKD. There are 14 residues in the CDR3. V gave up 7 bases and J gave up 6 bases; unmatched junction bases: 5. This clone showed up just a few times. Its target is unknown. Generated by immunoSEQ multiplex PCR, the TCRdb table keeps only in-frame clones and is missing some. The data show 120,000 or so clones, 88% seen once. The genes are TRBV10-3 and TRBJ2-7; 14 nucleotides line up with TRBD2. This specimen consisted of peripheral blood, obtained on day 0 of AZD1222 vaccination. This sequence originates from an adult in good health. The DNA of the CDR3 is TGTGCCATCACTGGGACTAGCGGGAGCACCGAGCAGTACTTC. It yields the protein CAITGTSGSTEQYF.